The 25 T cell receptor beta chains given below trace back to one sample, sequenced in a study of Ad26.COV2.S vaccination and SARS-CoV-2 variants. Produced via immunoSEQ multiplex PCR; TCRdb's table is partial and in-frame only. The repertoire includes under 250,000 clones, roughly 85% of them detected once, and less than 3% sits in the top ten. The treatment: some 20 received Ad26.COV2.S at low or high dose, single or two shots; roughly 5 received placebo; per-sample allocation not given. Sampling occurred on day 63 after the first vaccine or placebo injection. This sample comprised peripheral blood, obtained in a trial of Ad26.COV2.S vaccine versus placebo. These receptors all come from a person between 18 and 65 years old who received the Ad26.COV2.S COVID-19 vaccine or a placebo.

This clone was recorded once. The V and J genes are TRBV5-1 and TRBJ1-4; 7 bases agree with TRBD1. The ends lost 4 bases at V and 10 bases at J; junction bases unmatched: 13. The CDR3 is made up of 15 amino acids. Germline assignment: CDR1 SGHRS and CDR2 YFSETQ. DNA for the CDR3: TGCGCCAGCAGCGCGGCCGGACAGGTTCAGGGAAAACTGTTTTTT. Encoded protein: CASSAAGQVQGKLFF.

This clone was counted once. The V and J genes are TRBV23-1 and TRBJ2-5; no firm D call. TRBV23-1 is classed as an ORF, of uncertain function. CDR3 length: 11 residues. Trimming shortened V by 4 bases and J by 7 bases, and 7 bases separated the two germline ends. The CDR3 reads CASSLPGTQYF. The CDR3 DNA reads as TGCGCCAGCAGTCTCCCAGGGACCCAGTACTTC.

The chain links TRBV6-2 or TRBV6-3 to TRBJ1-6, with D unclear. The CDR3 spans 12 residues. Germline V gene lookup returns CDR1 MNHEY and CDR2 SVGEGT. V lost 4 bases and J lost 5, with 3 bases in between. The CDR3 sequence is CASSLDNSPLHF. CDR3 in DNA: TGTGCCAGCAGTTTGGATAATTCACCCCTCCACTTT.

This clone was seen repeatedly, ten times or more. The V and J genes are TRBV9 and TRBJ2-5, with D possibly being TRBD2 (6 bases). Trimming took off 3 bases at V and 5 bases at J, with 17 bases between the two ends. The CDR3 runs 15 residues. Germline V lookup: CDR1 SGDLS, CDR2 YYNGEE. The CDR3 DNA reads as TGTGCCAGCAGCGCTACAGGTCTCCGGGGGGAGACCCAGTACTTC. Protein product: CASSATGLRGETQYF.

The V call is TRBV2, the J call TRBJ2-3, with 9 bases fitting TRBD2. CDR1 and CDR2 from the germline V gene are SNHLY and FYNNEI. The CDR3 has 16 residues. Trimming took 4 bases from V and 4 from J; bases not matched to a gene: 9. The CDR3 here is CASSVGVASGADTQYF. Written as DNA, the CDR3 is TGTGCCAGCAGTGTGGGGGTGGCTAGCGGGGCAGATACGCAGTATTTT.

The rearrangement joins TRBV6-2 or TRBV6-3 to TRBJ2-3, with TRBD1 matching over 7 bases. The CDR3 is 17 residues long. The germline V gene encodes CDR1 MNHEY and CDR2 SVGEGT. The junction had 8 bases not matched to a gene; V was cut back by 2 bases and J by 0 bases. CDR3 residues: CASSYAPRRGSTDTQYF. The DNA of the CDR3 is TGTGCCAGCAGTTACGCCCCCCGCAGGGGGAGCACAGATACGCAGTATTTT.

V and J are TRBV14 and TRBJ2-1; D tentatively fits TRBD1 or TRBD2 (5 bases each). The V and J ends lost 2 bases and 12 bases respectively, with 14 bases between them. CDR1 and CDR2 (germline): SGHDN, FVKESK. CDR3 length: 13 residues. The CDR3 DNA follows: TGTGCCAGCAGCCAAAGTTTTCCTGGGGGGCAGTTCTTC. Translated: CASSQSFPGGQFF.

J is TRBJ1-5 and V is TRBV6-2 or TRBV6-3; 10 bases are a match to TRBD1. The CDR3 runs to 15 residues. The V gene's germline CDR1 is MNHEY and CDR2 SVGEGT. The V gene end was trimmed by 5 bases and the J gene end by 9 bases; junction bases not matched to a gene: 10. The CDR3 region is CASSPATGGSGPQHF. The CDR3 region has the DNA TGTGCCAGCAGTCCAGCGACAGGGGGCTCGGGGCCCCAGCATTTT.

This clone was observed once. This chain joins TRBV7-3 and TRBJ2-5; TRBD2 agrees at 11 bases. Germline values: CDR1 SGHTA, CDR2 FQGTGA. The V segment lost 4 bases and the J segment 0 bases; nucleotides outside the gene matches: 1. This CDR3 is 15 amino acids long. CDR3 nucleotide sequence: TGTGCCAGCAGCTATAGCGGGAGGGACCAAGAGACCCAGTACTTC. It is translated as CASSYSGRDQETQYF.

This chain connects TRBV2 to TRBJ1-5; no definite D call. Germline V gene lookup returns CDR1 SNHLY and CDR2 FYNNEI. The CDR3 has 15 residues. Deletions cut 3 bases from V and 0 bases from J, with 9 bases between. CDR3: CASSETVYSNQPQHF. As DNA, the CDR3 is TGTGCCAGCAGTGAGACGGTCTATAGCAATCAGCCCCAGCATTTT. Looking up the rest from reference TRBV2 and TRBJ1-5 gives the full variable domain: EPEVTQTPSHQVTQMGQEVILRCVPISNHLYFYWYRQILGQKVEFLVSFYNNEISEKSEIFDDQFSVERPDGSNFTLKIRSTKLEDSAMYFCASSETVYSNQPQHFGDGTRLSIL.

The V call is TRBV19, the J call TRBJ2-7; 8 nucleotides match TRBD1. J was trimmed by 2 bases and V by 4 bases; bases with no gene match: 4. The CDR3 length is 14 residues. CDR1 and CDR2 from the germline V gene are LNHDA and SQIVND (reference sequence). The DNA of the CDR3 is TGTGCCAGTAGTACCCCAGGGGGCACCTACGAGCAGTACTTC. Amino acids: CASSTPGGTYEQYF.

The rearrangement uses TRBV5-4 and TRBJ2-1; no definite D call. Trimming took off 5 bases at V and 0 bases at J, with 12 bases between the two ends. This CDR3 spans 15 amino acids. Germline CDR1 SGHNT, CDR2 YYREEE (reference sequence). The CDR3 coding sequence is TGTGCCAGCAGGATAGACCGAAGCTCCTACAATGAGCAGTTCTTC. This encodes CASRIDRSSYNEQFF.

The chain joins TRBV5-1 to TRBJ1-1; 11 bases agree with TRBD1. The CDR3 is 15 residues long. From germline, CDR1 is SGHRS and CDR2 YFSETQ. J gave up 5 bases and V 7 bases, and 10 bases lay outside the gene matches. CDR3 coding DNA: TGCGCCAGCTCCCAAACCGGGACAGGGGGAACTGAAGCTTTCTTT. Encoded protein: CASSQTGTGGTEAFF.

The chain couples TRBV10-3 to TRBJ2-1; D is unresolved. Trimming took 5 bases from V and 7 from J, leaving 18 bases between them. Looked up from germline, CDR1 is ENHRY and CDR2 is SYGVKD. This CDR3 comprises 15 residues. This CDR3 is CAISKDRAGSNEQFF. DNA for the CDR3: TGTGCCATCAGTAAAGATAGGGCCGGGTCTAATGAGCAGTTCTTC.

This clone appeared once. The chain couples TRBV12-3 or TRBV12-4 to TRBJ2-1; D unresolved. V lost 6 bases and J lost 10, with 13 bases in between. The CDR3 contains 12 residues. CDR3 in amino acids: CASRPGVGEQFF. The CDR3 DNA reads TGTGCCAGCAGACCCGGAGTAGGGGAGCAGTTCTTC.

This chain connects TRBV5-1 to TRBJ2-3; 10 nucleotides align to TRBD2. V shed 0 bases and J 4 bases; nucleotides not matched to a gene: 14. There are 19 residues in the CDR3. Per germline, CDR1 SGHRS and CDR2 YFSETQ. CDR3 sequence reads: CASSLDFGRGLASSDTQYF. For the CDR3, the DNA is TGCGCCAGCAGCTTGGATTTCGGTAGGGGACTAGCGTCCTCAGATACGCAGTATTTT. Variable domain in full (rest from reference TRBV5-1 and TRBJ2-3): KAGVTQTPRYLIKTRGQQVTLSCSPISGHRSVSWYQQTPGQGLQFLFEYFSETQRNKGNFPGRFSGRQFSNSRSEMNVSTLELGDSALYLCASSLDFGRGLASSDTQYFGPGTRLTVL.

This clone was seen only a few times. The CDR3: CASSLGAGQGVHEQYV. In DNA form, the CDR3 reads TGTGCCAGCAGCTTGGGGGCCGGACAGGGGGTCCACGAGCAGTACGTC. V usage is TRBV5-6 and J usage is TRBJ2-7, with 10 bases matching TRBD1. Germline trimming cut 0 bases from V and 5 bases from J; bases unmatched to any gene: 8. Looked up from germline, CDR1 is SGHDT and CDR2 is YYEEEE. The CDR3 is made up of 16 amino acids.

This clone occurred a few times. The chain has TRBV20-1 and TRBJ1-5; TRBD1 might be the D (5 bases). Trimming removed 3 bases at V and 6 bases at J, with 15 bases between. Per germline, CDR1 DFQATT and CDR2 SNEGSKA (reference sequence). The CDR3 spans 14 residues. CDR3 nucleotide sequence: TGCAGTGCTAGTAGGGCGACAGTCCGTCAGCCCCAGCATTTT. Its translation is CSASRATVRQPQHF.

In regard to this clone: Germline is not matched at one junction end, which may reflect a read error. V gene TRBV7-2 combines with J gene TRBJ2-7; 10 nucleotides match TRBD2. Germline V gives CDR1 SGHTA, CDR2 FQGNSA. This CDR3 region has 16 residues. The CDR3 region is CASSLAGAPSSYEQYF. CDR3 sequence (DNA): TGTGCCAGCAGCCTAGCGGGGGCCCCTAGCTCCTACGAGCAGTACTTC.

This sequence joins TRBV7-2 and TRBJ2-3; 9 nucleotides align to TRBD2. J gave up 1 base and V 0 bases, and 2 bases lay outside the gene matches. Germline V gives CDR1 SGHTA, CDR2 FQGNSA. The CDR3 sequence is 16 residues long. The CDR3 DNA is TGTGCCAGCAGCTTAGCGGCTAGCGGGGGCACAGATACGCAGTATTTT. Amino acids: CASSLAASGGTDTQYF.

V and J are TRBV7-9 and TRBJ2-1; 8 bases fit TRBD2. Germline V gene data show CDR1 as SEHNR and CDR2 as FQNEAQ (reference sequence). V was pared by 8 bases and J by 8 bases, with 14 bases of the junction left unmatched. This CDR3 spans 15 amino acids. The CDR3 sequence: CASLPGGGGPYEQFF. CDR3 sequence (DNA): TGTGCCAGCCTCCCCGGGGGCGGGGGGCCGTATGAGCAGTTCTTC.

This clone appeared a few times. The chain combines TRBV5-5 with TRBJ2-2; TRBD1 might be the D (5 bases). Germline CDR1 SGHKS, CDR2 YYEKEE (reference sequence). This CDR3 has 16 amino acids. Trimming cost V 0 bases and J 0 bases, with 9 bases left between them. CDR3 in amino acids: CASSLEGVANTGELFF. The DNA of the CDR3 is TGTGCCAGCAGCTTGGAAGGGGTTGCGAACACCGGGGAGCTGTTTTTT. Complete variable domain (other parts from reference TRBV5-5 and TRBJ2-2): DAGVTQSPTHLIKTRGQQVTLRCSPISGHKSVSWYQQVLGQGPQFIFQYYEKEERGRGNFPDRFSARQFPNYSSELNVNALLLGDSALYLCASSLEGVANTGELFFGEGSRLTVL.

The chain has TRBV25-1 and TRBJ1-6; possible D gene TRBD1, 5 bases. Germline V gene sequence: CDR1 MGHDK, CDR2 SYGVNS. The CDR3 contains 13 residues. V gave up 8 bases and J gave up 7 bases, with 12 bases separating them. CDR3 loop: CASRGGWNSPLHF. The CDR3 coding sequence is TGTGCCAGCCGCGGGGGTTGGAATTCACCCCTCCACTTT. The variable domain in full, completed from reference TRBV25-1 and TRBJ1-6, reads EADIYQTPRYLVIGTGKKITLECSQTMGHDKMYWYQQDPGMELHLIHYSYGVNSTEKGDLSSESTVSRIRTEHFPLTLESARPSHTSQYLCASRGGWNSPLHFGNGTRLTVT.

The chain links TRBV4-1 to TRBJ2-2, with 8 bases aligning to TRBD2. Losses at the gene ends were 1 base for V and 5 bases for J; bases not matched to a gene: 3. Germline V CDR1 and CDR2: MGHRA, YSYEKL. This CDR3 region has 15 residues. CDR3 sequence: CASSQVTGGTGELFF. Written as DNA, the CDR3 is TGCGCCAGCAGCCAAGTAACGGGAGGGACCGGGGAGCTGTTTTTT.

The genes are TRBV3-1 (or the pseudogene TRBV3-2) and TRBJ2-2; TRBD2 aligns across 9 bases. V dropped 1 base and J dropped 6; count of bases not matched to a gene: 3. The CDR3 runs 15 residues. The germline CDR1 and CDR2 sequences are LGHDT and YNNKEL (reference sequence). CDR3 nucleotides: TGTGCCAGCAGCCAAGCCAGCGGGAGGTCCGGGGAGCTGTTTTTT. Protein sequence: CASSQASGRSGELFF.